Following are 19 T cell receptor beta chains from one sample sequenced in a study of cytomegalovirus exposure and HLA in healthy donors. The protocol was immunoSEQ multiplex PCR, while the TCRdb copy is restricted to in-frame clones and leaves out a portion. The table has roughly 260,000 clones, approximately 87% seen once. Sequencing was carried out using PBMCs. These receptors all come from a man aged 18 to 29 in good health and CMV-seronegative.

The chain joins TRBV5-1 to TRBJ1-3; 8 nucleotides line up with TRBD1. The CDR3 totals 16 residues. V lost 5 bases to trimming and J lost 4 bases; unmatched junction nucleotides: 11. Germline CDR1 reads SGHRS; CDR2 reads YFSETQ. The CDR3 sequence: CASSLIQGEAGNTIYF. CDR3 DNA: TGCGCCAGCAGTCTTATACAGGGGGAAGCAGGAAACACCATATATTTT.

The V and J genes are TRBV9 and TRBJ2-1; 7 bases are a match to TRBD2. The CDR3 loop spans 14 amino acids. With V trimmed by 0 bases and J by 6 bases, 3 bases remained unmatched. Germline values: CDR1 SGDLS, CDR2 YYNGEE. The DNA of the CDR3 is TGTGCCAGCAGCGTAGGGTCTAGCGGCAATGAGCAGTTCTTC. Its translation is CASSVGSSGNEQFF.

CDR3 nucleotides: TGTGCCAGCAGCGAGACTAGTTCCTACAATGAGCAGTTCTTC. It yields the protein CASSETSSYNEQFF. The chain uses TRBV5-4 and TRBJ2-1, with a weak D call TRBD2 (6 bases). The CDR3 length is 14 residues. Germline CDR1 reads SGHNT; CDR2 reads YYREEE (reference sequence). V lost 4 bases and J 1 base, leaving 9 bases between the germline ends.

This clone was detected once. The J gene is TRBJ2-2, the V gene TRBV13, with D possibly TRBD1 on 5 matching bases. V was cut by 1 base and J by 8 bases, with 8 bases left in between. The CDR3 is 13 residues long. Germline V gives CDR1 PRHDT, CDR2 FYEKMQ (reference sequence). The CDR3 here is CASSLAGFGELFF. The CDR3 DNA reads TGTGCCAGCAGCTTAGCAGGGTTTGGGGAGCTGTTTTTT.

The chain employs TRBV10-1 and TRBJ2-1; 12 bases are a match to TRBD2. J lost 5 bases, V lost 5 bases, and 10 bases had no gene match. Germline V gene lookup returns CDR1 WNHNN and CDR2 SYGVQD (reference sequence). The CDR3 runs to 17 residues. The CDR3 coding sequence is TGCGCCAGCAGTTCACTAGCGGGGGGCCCACACCACAATGAGCAGTTCTTC. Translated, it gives CASSSLAGGPHHNEQFF.

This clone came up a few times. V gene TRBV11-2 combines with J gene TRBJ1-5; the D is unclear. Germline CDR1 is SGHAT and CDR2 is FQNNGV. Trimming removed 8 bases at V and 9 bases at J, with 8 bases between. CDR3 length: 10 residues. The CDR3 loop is CASPPRPQHF. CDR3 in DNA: TGTGCCAGCCCGCCGAGGCCCCAGCATTTT. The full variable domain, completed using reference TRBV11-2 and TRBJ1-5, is EAGVAQSPRYKIIEKRQSVAFWCNPISGHATLYWYQQILGQGPKLLIQFQNNGVVDDSQLPKDRFSAERLKGVDSTLKIQPAKLEDSAVYLCASPPRPQHFGDGTRLSIL.

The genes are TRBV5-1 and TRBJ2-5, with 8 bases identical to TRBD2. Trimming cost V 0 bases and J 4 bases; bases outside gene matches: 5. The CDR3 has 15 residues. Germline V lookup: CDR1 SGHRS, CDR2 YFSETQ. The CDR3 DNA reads TGCGCCAGCAGCTTGGGACCGGGAGGGCCAGAGACCCAGTACTTC. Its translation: CASSLGPGGPETQYF.

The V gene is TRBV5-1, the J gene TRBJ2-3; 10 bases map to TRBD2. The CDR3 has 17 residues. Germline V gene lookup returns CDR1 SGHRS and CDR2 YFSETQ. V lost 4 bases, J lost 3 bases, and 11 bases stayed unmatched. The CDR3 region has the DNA TGCGCCAGCAGCCCGAATGATCCGGGACTAGCGACAGATACGCAGTATTTT. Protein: CASSPNDPGLATDTQYF.

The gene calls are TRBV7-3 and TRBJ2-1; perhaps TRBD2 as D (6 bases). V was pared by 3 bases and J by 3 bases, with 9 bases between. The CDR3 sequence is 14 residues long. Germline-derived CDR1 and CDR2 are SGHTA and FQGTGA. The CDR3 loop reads CASSFSGYYNEQFF. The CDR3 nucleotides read TGTGCCAGCAGCTTTAGCGGATACTACAATGAGCAGTTCTTC.

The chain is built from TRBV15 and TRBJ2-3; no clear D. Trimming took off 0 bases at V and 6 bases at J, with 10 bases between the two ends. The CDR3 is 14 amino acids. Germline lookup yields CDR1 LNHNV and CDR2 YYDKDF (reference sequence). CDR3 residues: CATSRDGWADTQYF. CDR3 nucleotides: TGTGCCACCAGCAGAGATGGGTGGGCCGATACGCAGTATTTT.

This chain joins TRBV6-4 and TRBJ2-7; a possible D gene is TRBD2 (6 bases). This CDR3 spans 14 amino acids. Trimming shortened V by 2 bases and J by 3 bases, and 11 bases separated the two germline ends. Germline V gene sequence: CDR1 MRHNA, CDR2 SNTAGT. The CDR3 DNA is TGTGCCAGCAGTGACGGGGGGATTGTCTACGAGCAGTACTTC. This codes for CASSDGGIVYEQYF.

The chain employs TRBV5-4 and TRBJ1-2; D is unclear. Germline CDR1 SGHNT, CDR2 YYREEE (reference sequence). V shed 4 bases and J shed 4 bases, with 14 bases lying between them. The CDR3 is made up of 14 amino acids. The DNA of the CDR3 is TGTGCCAGCAGCCCCCTCTTAACGGGCTATGGCTACACCTTC. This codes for CASSPLLTGYGYTF. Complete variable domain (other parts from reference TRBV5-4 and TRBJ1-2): ETGVTQSPTHLIKTRGQQVTLRCSSQSGHNTVSWYQQALGQGPQFIFQYYREEENGRGNFPPRFSGLQFPNYSSELNVNALELDDSALYLCASSPLLTGYGYTFGSGTRLTVV.

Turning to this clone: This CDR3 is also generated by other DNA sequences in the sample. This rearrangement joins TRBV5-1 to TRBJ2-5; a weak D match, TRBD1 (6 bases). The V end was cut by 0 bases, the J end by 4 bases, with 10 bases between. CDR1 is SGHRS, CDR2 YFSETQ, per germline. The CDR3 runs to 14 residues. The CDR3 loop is CASSLVQGGETQYF. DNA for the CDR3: TGCGCCAGCAGCTTGGTACAGGGTGGAGAGACCCAGTACTTC.

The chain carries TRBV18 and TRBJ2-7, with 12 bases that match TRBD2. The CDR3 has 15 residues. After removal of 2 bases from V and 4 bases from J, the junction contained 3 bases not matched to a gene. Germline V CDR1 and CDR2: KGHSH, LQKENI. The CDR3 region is CASSPETSGGYEQYF. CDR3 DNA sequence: TGTGCCAGCTCACCAGAAACTAGCGGGGGGTACGAGCAGTACTTC.

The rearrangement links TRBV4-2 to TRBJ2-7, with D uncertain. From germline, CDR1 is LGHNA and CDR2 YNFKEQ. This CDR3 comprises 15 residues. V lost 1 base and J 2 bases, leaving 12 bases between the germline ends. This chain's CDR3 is CASSQGPGYTYEQYF. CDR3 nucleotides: TGTGCCAGCAGCCAAGGCCCAGGCTACACCTACGAGCAGTACTTC.

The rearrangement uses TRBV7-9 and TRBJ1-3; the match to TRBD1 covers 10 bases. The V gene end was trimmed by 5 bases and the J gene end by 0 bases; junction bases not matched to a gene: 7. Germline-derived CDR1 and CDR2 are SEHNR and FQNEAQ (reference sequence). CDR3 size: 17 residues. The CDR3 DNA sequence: TGTGCCAGCAGCGAAAGGACAGGGGGAATCTCTGGAAACACCATATATTTT. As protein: CASSERTGGISGNTIYF.

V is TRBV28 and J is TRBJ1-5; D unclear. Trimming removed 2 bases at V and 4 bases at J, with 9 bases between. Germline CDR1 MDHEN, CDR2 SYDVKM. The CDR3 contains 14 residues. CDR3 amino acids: CASSLRRMNQPQHF. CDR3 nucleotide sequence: TGTGCCAGCAGTTTAAGGCGGATGAATCAGCCCCAGCATTTT.

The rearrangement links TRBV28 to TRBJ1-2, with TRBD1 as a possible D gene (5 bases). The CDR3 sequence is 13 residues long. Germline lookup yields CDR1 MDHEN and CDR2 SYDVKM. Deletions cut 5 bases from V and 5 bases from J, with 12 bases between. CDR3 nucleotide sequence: TGTGCCAGCAGTCCATCAGGGCGGTATGGCTACACCTTC. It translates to CASSPSGRYGYTF.

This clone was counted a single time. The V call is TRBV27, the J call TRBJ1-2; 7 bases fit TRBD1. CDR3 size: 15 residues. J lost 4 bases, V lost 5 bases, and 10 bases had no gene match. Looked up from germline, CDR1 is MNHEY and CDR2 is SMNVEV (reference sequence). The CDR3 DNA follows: TGTGCCAGCAGTCCTATAATGACAGGGACCTATGGCTACACCTTC. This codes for CASSPIMTGTYGYTF.